The 10 T cell receptor beta chains below all came from one sample that was sequenced in a study of identifying expanded T cells in peripheral blood. The data were produced by immunoSEQ multiplex PCR, yet TCRdb's version contains in-frame clones alone and is incomplete. This sample has about 83,000 clones; about 89% occur once, and the top ten carry around 2.7%. The specimen sequenced was blood. Receptors originate from a person aged 18 to 75 in good health.

The rearrangement joins TRBV28 to TRBJ2-7; no definite D call. Germline CDR1 and CDR2: MDHEN and SYDVKM. Trimming cost V 2 bases and J 7 bases, with 9 bases left between them. The CDR3 is made up of 12 amino acids. The CDR3: CASSLDQHEQYF. In DNA form, the CDR3 reads TGTGCCAGCAGTTTAGACCAGCATGAGCAGTACTTC.

This clone appeared once. This chain connects TRBV7-9 to TRBJ1-1, with TRBD1 matching 9 bases. Germline loops: CDR1 SEHNR, CDR2 FQNEAQ (reference sequence). V lost 1 base to trimming and J lost 4 bases; unmatched junction nucleotides: 4. The CDR3 is 15 amino acids. DNA of the CDR3: TGTGCCAGCAGCTTAGGGGACAGGGTAGGCACTGAAGCTTTCTTT. This translates into CASSLGDRVGTEAFF.

This chain links TRBV7-8 with TRBJ1-4; no definite D call. The V and J ends lost 2 bases and 0 bases respectively, with 4 bases between them. The CDR3 sequence is 14 residues long. Germline V gene data show CDR1 as SGHVS and CDR2 as FQNEAQ. CDR3 coding DNA: TGTGCCAGCAGCTTACAGTCAACTAATGAAAAACTGTTTTTT. Protein: CASSLQSTNEKLFF.

The DNA of the CDR3 is TGTGCCAGCAGTCCTATGGGTCCCGCCTACGAGCAGTACTTC. Its protein is CASSPMGPAYEQYF. V and J are TRBV28 and TRBJ2-7; D remains ambiguous. Germline CDR1 MDHEN, CDR2 SYDVKM. CDR3 size: 14 residues. V lost 5 bases and J lost 2, with 13 bases in between. The whole variable domain, filled in from reference TRBV28 and TRBJ2-7, reads DVKVTQSSRYLVKRTGEKVFLECVQDMDHENMFWYRQDPGLGLRLIYFSYDVKMKEKGDIPEGYSVSREKKERFSLILESASTNQTSMYLCASSPMGPAYEQYFGPGTRLTVT.

V gene TRBV11-2 combines with J gene TRBJ1-1; tentatively, D is TRBD1 (5 bases). This CDR3 comprises 15 residues. Germline loops: CDR1 SGHAT, CDR2 FQNNGV. The V end was cut by 1 base, the J end by 4 bases, with 13 bases between. As DNA, the CDR3 is TGTGCCAGCAGCTTAGTAAGGGGCTCGGGCACTGAAGCTTTCTTT. This sequence encodes CASSLVRGSGTEAFF.

This chain uses TRBV10-3 with TRBJ1-6; 7 bases match TRBD1. There are 15 residues in the CDR3. CDR1 is ENHRY, CDR2 SYGVKD, per germline. The junction had 8 bases not matched to a gene; V was cut back by 3 bases and J by 9 bases. CDR3 protein: CAISEGDSQRSPLHF. CDR3 coding DNA: TGTGCCATCAGTGAAGGGGACAGCCAACGTTCACCCCTCCACTTT.

V and J are TRBV7-6 and TRBJ2-1; TRBD2 might be the D (5 bases). Looked up from germline, CDR1 is SGHVS and CDR2 is FNYEAQ. The CDR3 is made up of 17 amino acids. V shed 4 bases and J shed 0 bases, with 16 bases lying between them. The CDR3 DNA follows: TGTGCCAGCAGCTATACTCCTAGCCCGAGCTCCTACAATGAGCAGTTCTTC. Translated, it gives CASSYTPSPSSYNEQFF.

This chain connects TRBV7-2 to TRBJ1-3; no reliable D call. Germline CDR1 SGHTA, CDR2 FQGNSA. This CDR3 is built from 16 residues. The germline V and J ends were trimmed by 1 base and 2 bases, with 12 bases remaining between them. The CDR3 is CASSLGTVNTGNTIYF. The CDR3 DNA is TGTGCCAGCAGCTTAGGGACGGTTAATACTGGAAACACCATATATTTT.

The CDR3 DNA follows: TGCGCCAGTAGGACAGGGCAAACCGGGGAGCTGTTTTTT. Encoded protein: CASRTGQTGELFF. The chain combines TRBV4-1 with TRBJ2-2; TRBD1 matches at 8 bases. CDR3 length equals 13 residues. Germline V lookup: CDR1 MGHRA, CDR2 YSYEKL. Trimming at V came to 9 bases and at J to 5 bases, leaving 5 bases not matched to a gene.

The V and J genes are TRBV27 and TRBJ1-5, with D unclear. V was clipped by 2 bases and J by 4 bases, with 6 bases between them. Looked up from germline, CDR1 is MNHEY and CDR2 is SMNVEV (reference sequence). This CDR3 has 13 residues. The CDR3 reads CASSLGVNQPQHF. As DNA, the CDR3 is TGTGCCAGCAGTTTAGGTGTGAATCAGCCCCAGCATTTT.